One sample yielded the 8 T cell receptor beta chains listed below, sequenced in a study of CD8+ T cells in alopecia areata (dated by TCRdb to 2017 to 2018). The library relied on the immunoSEQ multiplex PCR assay. For TCR sequencing, RNA was extracted from every sample and reverse transcribed into cDNA to serve as template. TCRdb took over this immuneACCESS table, retaining in-frame rearrangements with V and J assigned. Such tables are incomplete; in checked studies, under half of the missing clones stem from an unresolved V gene, and the remainder is unexplained. For this sample there are about 140,000 clones; 75% to 85% appear just once. Of the sample, roughly 25% falls within the top ten clones. This specimen's time point label, per the study, means: about 4 weeks on oral tofacitinib. The treatment or condition label of this sample denotes: oral pan-JAK inhibitor, 5-10 mg twice daily. The input for sequencing was CD8+ T cells sorted from blood, taken at week 4, from a patient treated with tofacitinib. The receptor set was obtained from a human donor with alopecia areata.

This chain links TRBV29-1 with TRBJ2-3; maybe TRBD2 (5 bases). CDR3 length equals 12 residues. V was cut by 5 bases and J by 1 base, with 7 bases left in between. Germline-derived CDR1 and CDR2 are SQVTM and ANQGSEA. CDR3 sequence reads: CSVLGGTDTQYF. CDR3 DNA: TGCAGCGTTCTCGGGGGCACAGATACGCAGTATTTT.

The V call is TRBV4-2, the J call TRBJ2-3; D uncertain. Trimming took off 0 bases at V and 0 bases at J, with 7 bases between the two ends. CDR3 length: 15 residues. CDR1 LGHNA and CDR2 YNFKEQ come from the germline V gene. The CDR3 reads CASSQEGLSTDTQYF. The DNA for the CDR3 is TGTGCCAGCAGCCAAGAAGGGCTAAGCACAGATACGCAGTATTTT.

The chain joins TRBV15 to TRBJ2-7; D may be TRBD1 (6 bases). V lost 1 base and J lost 5, with 12 bases in between. CDR1 and CDR2 (germline): LNHNV, YYDKDF (reference sequence). CDR3 length: 14 residues. The CDR3 sequence is CATSRGRDTDEQYF. CDR3 nucleotides: TGTGCCACCAGCAGAGGAAGGGACACAGACGAGCAGTACTTC.

This clone was picked up one time. This rearrangement joins TRBV30 to TRBJ2-5; no firm D call. Germline V gene sequence: CDR1 GTSNPN, CDR2 SVGIG (reference sequence). V was shortened by 0 bases and J by 0 bases, with 14 bases between the two germline ends. The CDR3 totals 16 residues. In DNA form, the CDR3 reads TGTGCCTGGAGTGTAGGATGGGCCACGTACCAAGAGACCCAGTACTTC. This gives the protein CAWSVGWATYQETQYF.

The chain has TRBV4-1 and TRBJ2-3, with D possibly TRBD1 on 7 matching bases. With 2 bases removed from V and 4 bases from J, the gap between germline ends came to 16 bases. CDR1 is MGHRA and CDR2 is YSYEKL in the germline V gene. CDR3 length: 16 residues. The CDR3 is CASSQPGRQGADTQYF. DNA of the CDR3: TGCGCCAGCAGCCAACCTGGGAGGCAGGGGGCAGATACGCAGTATTTT.

The CDR3 region is CAGEGGFNEQYF. The CDR3 region has the DNA TGTGCAGGGGAAGGGGGCTTCAACGAGCAGTACTTC. The chain employs TRBV7-9 and TRBJ2-7; 7 bases fit TRBD1. Per the germline V gene, CDR1 is SEHNR and CDR2 is FQNEAQ (reference sequence). The CDR3 is 12 amino acids.

The gene calls are TRBV19 and TRBJ2-1; the match to TRBD1 covers 7 bases. CDR1 is LNHDA and CDR2 is SQIVND in the germline V gene (reference sequence). This CDR3 has 17 amino acids. V lost 1 base, J lost 0 bases, and 6 bases stayed unmatched. DNA of the CDR3: TGTGCCAGTAGTATAGGGACAGGTCATAGCTCCTACAATGAGCAGTTCTTC. It yields the protein CASSIGTGHSSYNEQFF.

The chain carries TRBV29-1 and TRBJ2-5; 9 bases are shared with TRBD2. The CDR3 is 14 residues long. CDR1 and CDR2 from the germline V gene are SQVTM and ANQGSEA. V lost 5 bases and J lost 1; bases outside the gene matches: 5. The CDR3 reads CSVIRRGGQETQYF. In DNA form, the CDR3 reads TGCAGCGTTATAAGGCGGGGGGGCCAAGAGACCCAGTACTTC.